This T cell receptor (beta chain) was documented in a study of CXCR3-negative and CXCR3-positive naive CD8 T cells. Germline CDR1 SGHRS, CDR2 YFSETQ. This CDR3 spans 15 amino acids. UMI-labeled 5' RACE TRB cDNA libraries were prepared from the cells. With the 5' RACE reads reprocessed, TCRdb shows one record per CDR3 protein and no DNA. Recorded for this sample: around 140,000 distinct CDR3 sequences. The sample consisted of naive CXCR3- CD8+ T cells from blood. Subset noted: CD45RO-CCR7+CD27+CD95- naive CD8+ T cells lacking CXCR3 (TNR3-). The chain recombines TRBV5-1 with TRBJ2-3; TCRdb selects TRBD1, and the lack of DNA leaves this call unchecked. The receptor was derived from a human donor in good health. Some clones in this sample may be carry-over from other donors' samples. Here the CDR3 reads CASSLITGAADTQYF.